The rows below give T cell receptor beta chains drawn from one sample of a study of OX40 agonist ivuxolimab in advanced cancers. Produced via immunoSEQ multiplex PCR; TCRdb's table is partial and in-frame only. Of 50,000 or so clones listed, roughly 77% are singletons. The sample consisted of CD4+ or CD8+ T cells sorted from blood, taken in a trial of the OX40 agonist ivuxolimab. These receptors were taken from an adult with an advanced solid tumor such as melanoma, head and neck, liver or kidney cancer. CDR3s leave out the opening cysteine and the closing phenylalanine or tryptophan. The order of the fields is V gene, CDR3 protein.

>TRBV7-8
ASSPQDLLNTEAF
>TRBV6-5
ASSPTNYGYT
>TRBV7-6
ASSLFPQETQY
>TRBV10-3
AISESADTQY
>TRBV7-8
ASSWGQGVNYGYT
>TRBV7-3
ASSATGLAITDTQY
>TRBV5-1
ASSWRGGGTDTQY
>TRBV10-2
ASSDLLARDTQY
>TRBV4-1
ASSQDQTDNSPLH
>TRBV7-9
ASSSGQGANEKLF
>TRBV6-5
ASSYGQMNSPLH
>TRBV2
ASTPDRPNNSPLH
>TRBV5-6
ASSVAGQGTPLH
>TRBV5-6
ASSRGQRYNSPLH
>TRBV28
ASSPGQGLVLGNQPQH
>TRBV5-1
ASSLDINYGYT
>TRBV19
ASTPTGRFSNQPQH
>TRBV13
ASYLAATGELF
>TRBV4-1
ASSFRADTEAF
>TRBV28
ASSGLWGAPSGANVLT
>TRBV19
ASSPRQGVNTETQY
>TRBV6-5
ASRQSPGAGGYT
>TRBV19
ASSAPGQGSPYEQY
>TRBV18
ASSPSPSGGSNYGYT
>TRBV4-2
ASSQNLGTATGELF
>TRBV6-1
ATSGGGEQY
>TRBV5-1
ASTPRTGGVATQY
>TRBV5-6
ASSRTGVAHNSPLH
>TRBV9
ASNHHDLPVEAF
>TRBV28
ASSSSDIGSPLH
>TRBV5-5
ASSFQQGAREAF
>TRBV4-1
ASSQVPGQGNTDTQY
>TRBV13
ASSFRGDTQY
>TRBV28
ASSFYRGNSPLH
>TRBV7-2
ASSLGGIRVLGNEQF
>TRBV28
ASSLWDRGPLPYEQY
>TRBV7-2
ASSLDGGRSYEQY
>TRBV6-1
ASSEALPLGLSNSPLH
>TRBV5-1
ASSLSGVPTEAF
>TRBV2
ASSDRTNTEAF
>TRBV9
ASSTSGGAAETQY
>TRBV21-1
ASRFFRDNNTGELF
>TRBV29-1
SVEQGANTEAF
>TRBV7-3
ASSFGAPGSAGELF
>TRBV9
ASSVALGVNSPLH
>TRBV2
ASSPRWTSSDTQY
>TRBV19
ASSMAAGDLSGANVLT
>TRBV5-4
ASTQGGGETQY
>TRBV29-1
SVVLGYEQY
>TRBV5-5
ASSYDDQPQH
>TRBV2
ASTPLERGGRGDTQY
>TRBV5-6
ASSSPQGYTGELF